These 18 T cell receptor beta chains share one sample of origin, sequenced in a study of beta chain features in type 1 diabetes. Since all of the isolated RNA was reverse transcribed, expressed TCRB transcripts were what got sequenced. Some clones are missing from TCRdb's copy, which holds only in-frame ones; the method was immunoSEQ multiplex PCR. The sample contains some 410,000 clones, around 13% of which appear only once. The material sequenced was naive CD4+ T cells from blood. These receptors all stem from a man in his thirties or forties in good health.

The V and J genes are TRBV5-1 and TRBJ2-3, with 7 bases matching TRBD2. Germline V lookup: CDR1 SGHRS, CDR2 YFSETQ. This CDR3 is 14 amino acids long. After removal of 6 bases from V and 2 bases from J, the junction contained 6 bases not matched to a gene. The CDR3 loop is CASKVAGLTDTQYF. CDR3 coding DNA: TGCGCCAGCAAGGTAGCGGGCCTCACAGATACGCAGTATTTT.

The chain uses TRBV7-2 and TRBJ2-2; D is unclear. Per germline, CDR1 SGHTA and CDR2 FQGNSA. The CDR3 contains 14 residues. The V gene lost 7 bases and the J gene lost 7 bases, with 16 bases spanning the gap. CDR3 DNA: TGTGCCAGCACCCAAAGCAGCCCGGTCGGGGAGCTGTTTTTT. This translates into CASTQSSPVGELFF.

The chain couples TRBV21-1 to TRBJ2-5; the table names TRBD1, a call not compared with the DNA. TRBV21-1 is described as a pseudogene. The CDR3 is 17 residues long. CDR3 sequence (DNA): TGTGCCAGCACCAAAGACGGTCTCTCCCACTCAGGGGAGACCCAGTACTTC. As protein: CASTKDGLSHSGETQYF.

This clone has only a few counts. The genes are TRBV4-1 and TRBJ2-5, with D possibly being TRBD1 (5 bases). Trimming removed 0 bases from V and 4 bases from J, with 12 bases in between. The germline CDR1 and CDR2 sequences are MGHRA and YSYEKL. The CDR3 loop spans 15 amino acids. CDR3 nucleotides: TGCGCCAGCAGCCAAGAAGGTGGTAGGGGAGAGACCCAGTACTTC. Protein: CASSQEGGRGETQYF.

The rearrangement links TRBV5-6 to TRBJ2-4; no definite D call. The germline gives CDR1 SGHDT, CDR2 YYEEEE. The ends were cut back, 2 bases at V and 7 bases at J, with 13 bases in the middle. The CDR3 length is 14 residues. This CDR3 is CASSFRRPHNIQYF. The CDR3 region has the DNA TGTGCCAGCAGCTTCAGGCGCCCCCACAACATTCAGTACTTC.

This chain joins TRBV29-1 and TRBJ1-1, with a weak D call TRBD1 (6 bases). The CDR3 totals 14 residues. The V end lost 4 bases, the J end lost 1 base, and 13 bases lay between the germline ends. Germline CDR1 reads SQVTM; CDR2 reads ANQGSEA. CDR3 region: CSVVARTANTEAFF. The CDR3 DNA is TGCAGCGTTGTGGCCCGGACAGCGAACACTGAAGCTTTCTTT.

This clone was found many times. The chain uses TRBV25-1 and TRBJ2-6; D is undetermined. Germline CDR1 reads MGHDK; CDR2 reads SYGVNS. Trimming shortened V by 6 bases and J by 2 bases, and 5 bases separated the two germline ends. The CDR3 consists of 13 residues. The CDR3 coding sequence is TGTGCCAGCAGCCGCACTGGGGCCAACGTCCTGACTTTC. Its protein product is CASSRTGANVLTF.

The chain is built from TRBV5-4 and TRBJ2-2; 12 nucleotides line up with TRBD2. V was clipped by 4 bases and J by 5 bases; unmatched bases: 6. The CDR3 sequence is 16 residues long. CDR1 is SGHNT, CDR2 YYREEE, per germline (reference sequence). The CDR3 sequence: CASSIPGLAGTGELFF. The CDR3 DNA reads TGTGCCAGCAGCATACCGGGACTAGCGGGTACCGGGGAGCTGTTTTTT.

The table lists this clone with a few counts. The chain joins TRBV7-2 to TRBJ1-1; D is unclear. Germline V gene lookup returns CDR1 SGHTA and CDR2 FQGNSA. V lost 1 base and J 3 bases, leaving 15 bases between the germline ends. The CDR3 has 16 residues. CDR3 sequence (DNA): TGTGCCAGCAGCTTAGTCGGCGTCGTGATGGACACTGAAGCTTTCTTT. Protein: CASSLVGVVMDTEAFF. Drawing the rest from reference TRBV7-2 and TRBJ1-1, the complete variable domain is GAGVSQSPSNKVTEKGKDVELRCDPISGHTALYWYRQSLGQGLEFLIYFQGNSAPDKSGLPSDRFSAERTGGSVSTLTIQRTQQEDSAVYLCASSLVGVVMDTEAFFGQGTRLTVV.

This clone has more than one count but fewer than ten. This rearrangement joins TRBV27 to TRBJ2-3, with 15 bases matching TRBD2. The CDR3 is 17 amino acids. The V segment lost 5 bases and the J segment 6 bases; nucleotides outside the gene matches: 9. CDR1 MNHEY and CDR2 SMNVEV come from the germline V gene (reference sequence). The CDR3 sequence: CASSVRTSGRAPDTQYF. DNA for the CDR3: TGTGCCAGCAGTGTTCGGACTAGCGGGAGGGCCCCCGATACGCAGTATTTT.

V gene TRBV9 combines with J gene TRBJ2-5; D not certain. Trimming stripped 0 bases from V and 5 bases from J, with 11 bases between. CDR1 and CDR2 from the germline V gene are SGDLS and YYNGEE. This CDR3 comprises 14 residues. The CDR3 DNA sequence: TGTGCCAGCAGCGTAGTGGCTCTTGCGGAGACCCAGTACTTC. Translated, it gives CASSVVALAETQYF.

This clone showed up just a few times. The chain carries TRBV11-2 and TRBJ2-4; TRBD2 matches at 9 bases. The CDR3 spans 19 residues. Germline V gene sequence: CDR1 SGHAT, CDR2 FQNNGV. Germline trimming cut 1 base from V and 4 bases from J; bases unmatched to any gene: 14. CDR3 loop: CASSLALGARTSAKNIQYF. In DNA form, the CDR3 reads TGTGCCAGCAGCTTAGCCTTAGGCGCCAGGACTAGCGCGAAAAACATTCAGTACTTC.

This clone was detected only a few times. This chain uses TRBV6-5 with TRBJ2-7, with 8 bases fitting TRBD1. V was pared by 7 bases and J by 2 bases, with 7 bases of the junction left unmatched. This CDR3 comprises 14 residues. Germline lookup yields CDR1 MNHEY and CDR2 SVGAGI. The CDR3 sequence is CASTTTGETYEQYF. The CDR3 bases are TGTGCCAGCACCACGACAGGGGAGACCTACGAGCAGTACTTC.

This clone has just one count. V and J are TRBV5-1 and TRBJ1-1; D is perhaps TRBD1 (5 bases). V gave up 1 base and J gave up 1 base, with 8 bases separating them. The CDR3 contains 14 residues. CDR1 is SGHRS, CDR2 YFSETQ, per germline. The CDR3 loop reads CASSLRQGNTEAFF. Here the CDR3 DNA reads TGCGCCAGCAGCTTGCGTCAGGGGAACACTGAAGCTTTCTTT.

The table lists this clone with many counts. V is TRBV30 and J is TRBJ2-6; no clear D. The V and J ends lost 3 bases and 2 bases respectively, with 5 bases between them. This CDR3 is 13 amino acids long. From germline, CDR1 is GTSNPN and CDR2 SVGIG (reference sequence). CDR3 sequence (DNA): TGTGCCTGGAGGATCCCTGGGGCCAACGTCCTGACTTTC. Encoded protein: CAWRIPGANVLTF.

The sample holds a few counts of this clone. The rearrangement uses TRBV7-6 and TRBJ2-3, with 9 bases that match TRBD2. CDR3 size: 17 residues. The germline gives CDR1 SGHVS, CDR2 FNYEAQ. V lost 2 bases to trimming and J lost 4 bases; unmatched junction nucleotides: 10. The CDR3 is CASSLRGGRARADTQYF. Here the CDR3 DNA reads TGTGCCAGCAGCTTACGCGGCGGGAGGGCCCGGGCAGATACGCAGTATTTT. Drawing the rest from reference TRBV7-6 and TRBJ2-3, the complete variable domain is GAGVSQSPRYKVTKRGQDVALRCDPISGHVSLYWYRQALGQGPEFLTYFNYEAQQDKSGLPNDRFSAERPEGSISTLTIQRTEQRDSAMYRCASSLRGGRARADTQYFGPGTRLTVL.

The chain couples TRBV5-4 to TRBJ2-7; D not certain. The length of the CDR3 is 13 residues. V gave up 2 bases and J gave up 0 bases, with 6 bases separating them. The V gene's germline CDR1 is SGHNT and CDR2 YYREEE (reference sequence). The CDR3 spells CASSLPSSYEQYV. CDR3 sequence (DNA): TGTGCCAGCAGCTTACCTAGCTCCTACGAGCAGTACGTC.

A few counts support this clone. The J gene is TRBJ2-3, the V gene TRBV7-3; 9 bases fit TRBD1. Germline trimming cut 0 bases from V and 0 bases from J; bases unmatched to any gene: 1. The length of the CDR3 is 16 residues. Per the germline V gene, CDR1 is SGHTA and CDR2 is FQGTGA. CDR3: CASSLTGTGSTDTQYF. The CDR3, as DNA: TGTGCCAGCAGCTTAACCGGGACAGGGAGCACAGATACGCAGTATTTT.